Below, one T cell receptor (beta chain) is given with its context. The V segment lost 3 bases and the J segment 3 bases; nucleotides outside the gene matches: 1. CDR1 SEHNR and CDR2 FQNEAQ come from the germline V gene (reference sequence). This CDR3 spans 13 amino acids. 60 Vbeta and 13 Jbeta primers were used in PCR. In the original processing: Later analysis identified approximately 88 million unique TCR beta chains, 10 million to 12 million shared. Some clones are missing from TCRdb's copy, which holds only in-frame ones; the method was immunoSEQ multiplex PCR. V, J and clone size are those of that table, while D and trimming were read from the DNA. This sample has fewer than 200,000 clones, with 80% to 90% found just once. This entry belongs to a study of cytomegalovirus exposure and HLA in healthy donors.

Sequenced: PBMCs. This rearrangement joins TRBV7-9 to TRBJ1-2, with 7 bases fitting TRBD1. The TCR was taken from a woman aged 25 to 39 in good health and CMV-seropositive. CDR3 bases: TGTGCCAGCAGCTTCCAGGGGGACTATGGCTACACCTTC. The encoded protein is CASSFQGDYGYTF.